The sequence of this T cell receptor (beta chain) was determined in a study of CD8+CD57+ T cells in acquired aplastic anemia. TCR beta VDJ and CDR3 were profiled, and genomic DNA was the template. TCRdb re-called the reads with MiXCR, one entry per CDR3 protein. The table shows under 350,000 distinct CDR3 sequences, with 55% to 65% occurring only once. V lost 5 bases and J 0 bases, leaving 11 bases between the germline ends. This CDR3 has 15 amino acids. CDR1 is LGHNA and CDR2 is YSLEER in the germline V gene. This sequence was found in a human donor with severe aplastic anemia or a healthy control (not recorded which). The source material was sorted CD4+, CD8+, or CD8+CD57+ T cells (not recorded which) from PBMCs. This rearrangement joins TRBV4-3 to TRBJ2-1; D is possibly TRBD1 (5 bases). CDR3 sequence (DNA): TGCGCCAGCAGCGAAGGGGTCGGCTCCTACAATGAGCAGTTCTTC. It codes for CASSEGVGSYNEQFF.